In this sample, the clone carrying this TCR beta chain turned up many times. These data come from a study of breast tumors, draining lymph nodes, adjacent tissues. The lymph nodes were axillary draining lymph nodes from breast cancer patients. TCRdb re-called the multiplex PCR reads through MiXCR, storing one row per CDR3 protein. The sample consists of 83,000 or so distinct CDR3 sequences, roughly a fifth of them appearing once. V gave up 4 bases and J gave up 7 bases, with 17 bases separating them. The CDR3 has 14 residues. Germline V gene data show CDR1 as LGHNA and CDR2 as YSLEER. The source is a female donor with breast cancer. Some clones in this sample may be carry-over from other donors' samples. The gene calls are TRBV4-3 and TRBJ2-7; D perhaps matches TRBD2 (6 bases). Sequences were obtained from axillary lymph node tissue. The CDR3: CASSPRIGAGEQYF. CDR3 DNA: TGCGCCAGCAGCCCCCGGATAGGGGCGGGAGAGCAGTACTTC.